A single sample gave rise to the 5 T cell receptor beta chains below, sequenced in a study of shared T cell receptors in the human thymus. Here immunoSEQ multiplex PCR was the method, and the copy in TCRdb shows in-frame clones only, minus some. Of 720,000 or so clones listed, 80% to 90% are singletons. The same sample was also used in a study of human thymus T cells.

Sample: thymocytes. The receptors were sampled from a girl less than two years old with a congenital heart defect.

This rearrangement joins TRBV2 to TRBJ1-3; 8 bases match TRBD1. The CDR3 contains 12 residues. V lost 11 bases, J lost 0 bases, and 0 bases stayed unmatched. Germline values: CDR1 SNHLY, CDR2 FYNNEI. CDR3 DNA: TGTGCCGGACAGGGCTCTGGAAACACCATATATTTT. The encoded protein is CAGQGSGNTIYF.

The gene calls are TRBV6-5 and TRBJ1-6; the D is unclear. This CDR3 comprises 13 residues. Germline V gene data show CDR1 as MNHEY and CDR2 as SVGAGI. Deletions cut 1 base from V and 9 bases from J, with 7 bases between. The CDR3 region is CASSYFLSSPLHF. CDR3 sequence (DNA): TGTGCCAGCAGTTACTTTCTTAGTTCACCCCTCCACTTT.

This sequence joins TRBV6-5 and TRBJ2-1, with TRBD2 identical over 12 bases. V was clipped by 8 bases and J by 4 bases; unmatched bases: 3. The CDR3 is 14 residues long. Per the germline V gene, CDR1 is MNHEY and CDR2 is SVGAGI. The CDR3 here is CASRTSGDYNEQFF. The CDR3 coding sequence is TGTGCCAGCCGGACTAGCGGGGATTACAATGAGCAGTTCTTC.

The chain is built from TRBV28 and TRBJ2-5; 7 bases map to TRBD2. Germline loops: CDR1 MDHEN, CDR2 SYDVKM. CDR3 size: 14 residues. After removal of 3 bases from V and 5 bases from J, the junction contained 6 bases not matched to a gene. For the CDR3, the DNA is TGTGCCAGCAGTTTTCGTGGGGGAGGGGAGACCCAGTACTTC. As protein: CASSFRGGGETQYF.

V and J are TRBV19 and TRBJ1-6; possibly TRBD1 for D (6 bases). The CDR3 sequence is 17 residues long. CDR1 is LNHDA, CDR2 SQIVND, per germline (reference sequence). Trimming took off 1 base at V and 7 bases at J, with 17 bases between the two ends. CDR3 in amino acids: CASSIVQGGGINSPLHF. In nucleotides, the CDR3 is TGTGCCAGTAGTATAGTCCAGGGAGGGGGGATCAATTCACCCCTCCACTTT.